The rows below give T cell receptor beta chains drawn from one sample of a study of response to subunit inactivated influenza vaccine. TCRdb re-called the RT-PCR reads through MiXCR, storing one row per CDR3 protein. Found here are under 500,000 distinct CDR3 sequences, approximately 11% of them singletons; the top ten hold roughly 12%. The source material was PBMCs from blood, sampled more than 35 days after vaccination. These receptors originate from a middle-aged man who received an inactivated influenza vaccine. CDR3s include the opening cysteine and the closing phenylalanine or tryptophan. Fields, in order: CDR3 protein, V gene, J gene.

CASSLEGLINEKQFF	TRBV5-1	TRBJ1-4
CSVGWQNSNQPQHF	TRBV29-1	TRBJ1-5
CSARFSANTGELFF	TRBV20-1	TRBJ2-2
CASSWTSGGLRTDTQYF	TRBV10-1	TRBJ2-3
CASSSRDRVNEKLFF	TRBV7-9	TRBJ1-4
CASSVQPGQGYGYTF	TRBV4-2	TRBJ1-2
CASSLPGSSYNEQFF	TRBV5-5	TRBJ2-1
CASSFEGTTDTQYF	TRBV5-5	TRBJ2-3
CASSITGAYEQYF	TRBV19	TRBJ2-7
CASSGGQGLAGTPHF	TRBV5-1	TRBJ2-3
CASSLAKGQGAREKLFF	TRBV7-2	TRBJ1-4
CASIMGTGRNEQFF	TRBV28	TRBJ2-1
CASSQDRTVNYGYTF	TRBV4-1	TRBJ1-2
CSAAGRTSTDTQYF	TRBV20-1	TRBJ2-3
CASSLAPPGLAGGITDTQYF	TRBV11-1	TRBJ2-3
CASSLWAIGTLETQYF	TRBV11-1	TRBJ2-5
CASSQGWTGWTEAFF	TRBV4-3	TRBJ1-1
CSADGQGAGQPQHF	TRBV20-1	TRBJ1-5
CASRRAGDGQPQHF	TRBV27	TRBJ1-5
CASSQPGGGTDTQYF	TRBV4-2	TRBJ2-3
CASSLAGGGSHTGELFF	TRBV7-2	TRBJ2-2
CSASKLAASYEQYF	TRBV20-1	TRBJ2-7
CSASVEGETQYF	TRBV20-1	TRBJ2-5
CASSLVGLPYEQYF	TRBV7-8	TRBJ2-7
CASSPETSRVQYF	TRBV18	TRBJ2-7
CASRLRSGRGDIQYF	TRBV6-2/TRBV6-3	TRBJ2-4
CASVDSLTGELFF	TRBV12-3/TRBV12-4	TRBJ2-2
CASSEALHSTDTQYF	TRBV6-1	TRBJ2-3
CASSIRGLAGRDEQFF	TRBV7-9	TRBJ2-1
CSARAVYSYNEQFF	TRBV20-1	TRBJ2-1
CASSFKFSAGASTDTQYF	TRBV5-4	TRBJ2-3
CASRKGNEQFF	TRBV6-5	TRBJ2-1
CASTGLAGELYEQFF	TRBV6-2/TRBV6-3	TRBJ2-1
CASSRGTSGRFGEAQYF	TRBV5-6	TRBJ2-5
CASSRPGPGGYTF	TRBV4-1	TRBJ1-2
CSAPKLAGAENTGELFF	TRBV20-1	TRBJ2-2
CASSYSRRVEQYF	TRBV6-2/TRBV6-3	TRBJ2-7
CASSQVGGSSGNTIYF	TRBV4-1	TRBJ1-3
CASSRESTGELFF	TRBV5-1	TRBJ2-2
CASSLRGLAGGKRTDTQYF	TRBV7-2	TRBJ2-3
CAWSVLGAGTINEQFF	TRBV30	TRBJ2-1
CASSPEGVPVSGELFF	TRBV12-3/TRBV12-4	TRBJ2-2
CSAMRGSGTQYF	TRBV20-1	TRBJ2-3
CASSLASGGIRETQYF	TRBV5-1	TRBJ2-5
CASSLLMGGAYEQYF	TRBV7-9	TRBJ2-7
CASRQKGHPIYEQYF	TRBV28	TRBJ2-7
CASSPWTSGQETQYF	TRBV3-1	TRBJ2-5
CASSSRARTSTGELFF	TRBV7-2	TRBJ2-2
CASSPGPGQSFYSNQPQHF	TRBV11-1	TRBJ1-5
CASSQDPFTSSGNTIYF	TRBV4-3	TRBJ1-3
CASGLGSPRETQYF	TRBV12-5	TRBJ2-5
CASSRTSAETQYF	TRBV27	TRBJ2-5
CASSFASGTGDYEQYF	TRBV7-2	TRBJ2-7
CASSQRDRVTDTQYF	TRBV4-2	TRBJ2-3
CASSAPGLAIYNEQFF	TRBV7-9	TRBJ2-1
CSAKAGQGNQPQHF	TRBV20-1	TRBJ1-5
CASSSPRDRDDEQYF	TRBV7-8	TRBJ2-7